This T cell receptor beta chain was retrieved from a study of OX40 agonist ivuxolimab in advanced cancers. Study summary: Anti-PD-1, anti-PD-L1 or anti-CTLA-4 therapy given earlier was allowed, and over 35% had some. Partial responses were achieved by three patients, of whom one had hepatocellular carcinoma and two had cutaneous melanoma. Study-wide results and limits: The work left the antigen specificity of expanded peripheral T cells undetermined.

Worth noting for this clone: The antigen remains undetermined.

This CDR3 spans 14 amino acids. From germline, CDR1 is WNHNN and CDR2 SYGVQD (reference sequence). Trimming removed 5 bases from V and 8 bases from J, with 16 bases in between. This table comes from immunoSEQ multiplex PCR, and its TCRdb copy is limited to in-frame clones, with some not included. Here the sample spans tens of thousands of clones, around 90% being singletons. Patients with autoimmune history or systemic immunosuppression were excluded. The TCR was taken from an adult with an advanced solid tumor such as melanoma, head and neck, liver or kidney cancer. This rearrangement joins TRBV10-1 to TRBJ1-3; D not resolved. The source material was CD4+ or CD8+ T cells sorted from blood, sampled in a trial of the OX40 agonist ivuxolimab. The CDR3 nucleotides are TGCGCCAGCAGTCAGACCGCTCCGCCGGACACCATATATTTT. The encoded protein is CASSQTAPPDTIYF.